This entry lists 26 T cell receptor beta chains sequenced from one sample in a study of T-cell reconstitution after alpha-beta-depleted transplantation in children. Unique molecular identifiers were incorporated when the TCRbeta library was constructed. Each CDR3 protein gets one entry after TCRdb re-called the PCR reads with MiXCR. The table has approximately 630,000 distinct CDR3 sequences, 10% to 15% seen once. This sample comprised PBMCs, obtained before TCRalphabeta/CD19-depleted stem cell transplant. The origin of the receptors is a girl aged 2 to 10 with congenital amegakaryocytic thrombocytopenia, due to receive a stem cell transplant.

The chain couples TRBV11-1 to TRBJ2-1; D might be TRBD2 (6 bases). The CDR3 is 19 amino acids. In germline, CDR1 is SGHAT, CDR2 FQDESV (reference sequence). V lost 4 bases, J lost 6 bases, and 28 bases lay in between. For the CDR3, the DNA is TGTGCCAGCAGCTCACCGGATGTTTTCCGCGGACTACTCCTCAATGAGCAGTTCTTC. Translated, it gives CASSSPDVFRGLLLNEQFF.

This clonotype has just a few counts. This chain uses TRBV4-1 with TRBJ2-5, with TRBD2 matching 12 bases. Looked up from germline, CDR1 is MGHRA and CDR2 is YSYEKL. After removal of 5 bases from V and 6 bases from J, the junction contained 13 bases not matched to a gene. The CDR3 totals 17 residues. CDR3 in DNA: TGCGCCAGCAGCGATATCACCGGGACTAGCGGGCCTAAGACCCAGTACTTC. It codes for CASSDITGTSGPKTQYF.

The chain links TRBV20-1 to TRBJ2-3; 15 nucleotides line up with TRBD2. The CDR3 runs to 16 residues. Germline assignment: CDR1 DFQATT and CDR2 SNEGSKA (reference sequence). Trimming took 5 bases from V and 2 from J; bases not matched to a gene: 5. In DNA, the CDR3 is TGCAGTGCTTCCGGGACTAGCGGGAGGACCACAGATACGCAGTATTTT. This sequence encodes CSASGTSGRTTDTQYF.

The chain employs TRBV30 and TRBJ2-7; D remains unclear. The CDR3 covers 13 residues. Trimming removed 0 bases from V and 3 bases from J, with 9 bases in between. In germline, CDR1 is GTSNPN, CDR2 SVGIG (reference sequence). In DNA, the CDR3 is TGTGCCTGGAGTGTATTAGCTCGCTACGAGCAGTACTTC. This translates into CAWSVLARYEQYF.

The CDR3 DNA sequence: TGTGCCAGCAGCGTGACGGGGGAGCGAGAGACCCAGTACTTC. Translating gives CASSVTGERETQYF. The chain employs TRBV3-1 and TRBJ2-5; D perhaps matches TRBD2 (6 bases). Germline lookup yields CDR1 LGHDT and CDR2 YNNKEL (reference sequence). The CDR3 totals 14 residues. With 5 bases removed from V and 4 bases from J, the gap between germline ends came to 14 bases.

The chain uses TRBV5-1 and TRBJ2-1, with 8 bases fitting TRBD1. Germline trimming cut 0 bases from V and 8 bases from J; bases unmatched to any gene: 10. Germline-derived CDR1 and CDR2 are SGHRS and YFSETQ. The CDR3 runs to 16 residues. CDR3 DNA sequence: TGCGCCAGCAGCTTGGAACAAGGACAGGGCAGGCATGAGCAGTTCTTC. This encodes CASSLEQGQGRHEQFF.

This chain uses TRBV7-9 with TRBJ2-1, with 10 bases lining up with TRBD2. Germline V gene lookup returns CDR1 SEHNR and CDR2 FQNEAQ (reference sequence). J gave up 4 bases and V 7 bases, and 7 bases lay outside the gene matches. The CDR3 extends over 15 amino acids. CDR3 nucleotide sequence: TGTGCCAGCACCGTAGGGACTAGCGCTTACAATGAGCAGTTCTTC. Its protein product is CASTVGTSAYNEQFF.

This clonotype was counted many times. The chain links TRBV9 to TRBJ2-5; no clear D gene. Between the trimmed V and J ends, which lost 4 bases and 5 bases, there was a span of 15 bases. There are 14 residues in the CDR3. The germline V gene encodes CDR1 SGDLS and CDR2 YYNGEE. CDR3 bases: TGTGCCAGCAGCACGCAGATTACGACGGAGACCCAGTACTTC. The encoded protein is CASSTQITTETQYF.

In its sample, this clonotype was seen a few times. V and J are TRBV20-1 and TRBJ2-1; 8 bases are a match to TRBD2. Losses at the gene ends were 6 bases for V and 5 bases for J; bases not matched to a gene: 9. Germline V lookup: CDR1 DFQATT, CDR2 SNEGSKA (reference sequence). The CDR3 length is 14 residues. Here the CDR3 reads CSAARLAINNEQFF. As DNA, the CDR3 is TGCAGTGCCGCAAGACTAGCGATTAACAATGAGCAGTTCTTC.

This clonotype was detected only a few times. The chain carries TRBV10-3 and TRBJ2-2; TRBD1 agrees at 11 bases. Trimming cost V 6 bases and J 2 bases; bases outside gene matches: 5. CDR1 and CDR2 from the germline V gene are ENHRY and SYGVKD. This CDR3 spans 16 amino acids. Here the CDR3 reads CAIRRTGGRNTGELFF. CDR3 sequence (DNA): TGTGCCATCAGGCGGACAGGGGGCCGAAACACCGGGGAGCTGTTTTTT.

In this sample, this clonotype turned up many times. The chain recombines TRBV15 with TRBJ2-3; no definite D call. Germline V gene data show CDR1 as LNHNV and CDR2 as YYDKDF (reference sequence). The V and J ends lost 0 bases and 5 bases respectively, with 15 bases between them. CDR3 size: 16 residues. CDR3: CATSRDLSPGLDTQYF. Written as DNA, the CDR3 is TGTGCCACCAGCAGAGATCTTTCCCCGGGTTTAGATACGCAGTATTTT.

This rearrangement joins TRBV5-5 to TRBJ2-3; 10 nucleotides agree with TRBD2. The trim removed 0 bases at V and 2 bases at J, leaving 9 bases unmatched. The CDR3 extends over 18 amino acids. CDR1 and CDR2 from the germline V gene are SGHKS and YYEKEE (reference sequence). The CDR3 DNA reads as TGTGCCAGCAGCTTGGGGGATCTACTAGCGGGGCTCACAGATACGCAGTATTTT. Protein product: CASSLGDLLAGLTDTQYF.

The genes are TRBV5-1 and TRBJ2-7; 13 positions agree with TRBD2. The V gene end was trimmed by 0 bases and the J gene end by 4 bases; junction bases not matched to a gene: 16. Germline V gives CDR1 SGHRS, CDR2 YFSETQ. The CDR3 is 20 amino acids. The CDR3 DNA reads as TGCGCCAGCAGCTTGGCCTTGGAGCGAGAGGGACTAGCGGGGCCTTACGAGCAGTACTTC. This encodes CASSLALEREGLAGPYEQYF.

This clonotype was counted between two and nine times. V and J are TRBV12-3 or TRBV12-4 and TRBJ2-5, with a weak D call TRBD1 (6 bases). The CDR3 sequence is 13 residues long. Deletions cut 5 bases from V and 1 base from J, with 8 bases between. The CDR3 reads CASSGQPQETQYF. DNA of the CDR3: TGTGCCAGCAGTGGACAGCCCCAAGAGACCCAGTACTTC.

V and J are TRBV28 and TRBJ2-7; 8 bases map to TRBD1. V lost 4 bases, J lost 2 bases, and 10 bases stayed unmatched. Germline V lookup: CDR1 MDHEN, CDR2 SYDVKM. The CDR3 covers 16 residues. The CDR3 nucleotides read TGTGCCAGCAGTTCTATTCGGACAGGGTACCCCTACGAGCAGTACTTC. It specifies CASSSIRTGYPYEQYF. Looking up the rest from reference TRBV28 and TRBJ2-7 gives the full variable domain: DVKVTQSSRYLVKRTGEKVFLECVQDMDHENMFWYRQDPGLGLRLIYFSYDVKMKEKGDIPEGYSVSREKKERFSLILESASTNQTSMYLCASSSIRTGYPYEQYFGPGTRLTVT.

This clonotype was found many times. The gene calls are TRBV28 and TRBJ1-4, with 7 bases aligning to TRBD1. The CDR3 spans 14 residues. V lost 7 bases, J lost 7 bases, and 9 bases stayed unmatched. CDR1 is MDHEN and CDR2 is SYDVKM in the germline V gene. The CDR3 DNA reads TGTGCCAGCAACGCCAGGGGGAGGAGTGAAAAACTGTTTTTT. Translated: CASNARGRSEKLFF.

The chain has TRBV12-3 or TRBV12-4 and TRBJ2-2; D remains unclear. The CDR3 totals 15 residues. V gave up 6 bases and J gave up 2 bases, with 13 bases separating them. As DNA, the CDR3 is TGTGCCAGCAGCTGGGGTGGTGCCAACACCGGGGAGCTGTTTTTT. Its translation is CASSWGGANTGELFF.

The chain couples TRBV3-1 to TRBJ1-3; TRBD1 agrees at 7 bases. The CDR3 length is 18 residues. V shed 1 base and J 0 bases; nucleotides not matched to a gene: 9. Looked up from germline, CDR1 is LGHDT and CDR2 is YNNKEL (reference sequence). The CDR3 nucleotides are TGTGCCAGCAGCCAAGTTGGAGGGGGCCTACTCTCTGGAAACACCATATATTTT. Translated: CASSQVGGGLLSGNTIYF.

There are many counts of this clonotype. The rearrangement joins TRBV5-1 to TRBJ1-1; unclear D gene. Germline-derived CDR1 and CDR2 are SGHRS and YFSETQ. With 0 bases removed from V and 3 bases from J, the gap between germline ends came to 12 bases. The CDR3 sequence is 15 residues long. In nucleotides, the CDR3 is TGCGCCAGCAGCTTGGCGGCAAGTGCGGACACTGAAGCTTTCTTT. Protein sequence: CASSLAASADTEAFF.

This clonotype has a count of ten or more. The DNA of the CDR3 is TGCAGTGCTGTACAGACGTACCAAGAGACCCAGTACTTC. It yields the protein CSAVQTYQETQYF. The gene calls are TRBV20-1 and TRBJ2-5; D remains unclear. The CDR3 consists of 13 residues. Germline V gives CDR1 DFQATT, CDR2 SNEGSKA (reference sequence). The V and J ends lost 5 bases and 0 bases respectively, with 10 bases between them.

The chain has TRBV7-3 and TRBJ2-1; TRBD2 agrees at 9 bases. The germline gives CDR1 SGHTA, CDR2 FQGTGA. CDR3 length equals 16 residues. With 3 bases clipped from V and 8 bases from J, the junction kept 11 bases outside the gene matches. DNA of the CDR3: TGTGCCAGCAGCTTTTTGGCTAGCGGGAACAAGGATGAGCAGTTCTTC. Amino acids: CASSFLASGNKDEQFF.

This chain uses TRBV20-1 with TRBJ2-5; TRBD2 aligns across 7 bases. The junction had 18 bases not matched to a gene; V was cut back by 6 bases and J by 2 bases. Looked up from germline, CDR1 is DFQATT and CDR2 is SNEGSKA (reference sequence). The CDR3 is 17 residues long. The CDR3 sequence: CSARVSGRGSRQETQYF. CDR3 in DNA: TGCAGTGCAAGGGTCTCTGGGCGCGGGAGTAGGCAAGAGACCCAGTACTTC.

This clonotype was detected ten times or more. The CDR3 coding sequence is TGCGCCAGCAGCCAAGTGGCTAGCGGGACGAATGAGCAGTTCTTC. Translation: CASSQVASGTNEQFF. The V call is TRBV4-1, the J call TRBJ2-1; 9 nucleotides agree with TRBD2. This CDR3 region has 15 residues. Germline assignment: CDR1 MGHRA and CDR2 YSYEKL. V trimming: 1 base; J trimming: 7 bases; junction bases outside the gene matches: 5.

The chain links TRBV20-1 to TRBJ1-5, with D maybe TRBD1 (5 bases). Per the germline V gene, CDR1 is DFQATT and CDR2 is SNEGSKA (reference sequence). The CDR3 covers 14 residues. With 1 base removed from V and 3 bases from J, the gap between germline ends came to 10 bases. The CDR3 region is CSARGGDSNQPQHF. In DNA, the CDR3 is TGCAGTGCTAGAGGAGGGGACTCCAATCAGCCCCAGCATTTT.

In its sample, this clonotype was seen many times. The rearrangement uses TRBV29-1 and TRBJ2-1, with TRBD2 matching 8 bases. The CDR3 covers 14 residues. Germline V CDR1 and CDR2: SQVTM, ANQGSEA. Trimming at V came to 4 bases and at J to 10 bases, leaving 12 bases not matched to a gene. This CDR3 reads CSVVGTRGEEEQFF. CDR3 DNA sequence: TGCAGCGTTGTGGGGACTAGGGGGGAGGAGGAGCAGTTCTTC.

There are a few counts of this clonotype. The chain couples TRBV5-1 to TRBJ2-7; D is tentatively TRBD1 or TRBD2 (5 bases each). V was clipped by 4 bases and J by 0 bases, with 14 bases between them. The length of the CDR3 is 15 residues. CDR1 is SGHRS, CDR2 YFSETQ, per germline. The DNA for the CDR3 is TGCGCCAGCAGCCGTATCGAGGGGATCTCCTACGAGCAGTACTTC. The encoded protein is CASSRIEGISYEQYF.